This TCR beta chain is drawn from a study of T-cell reconstitution after alpha-beta-depleted transplantation in children. General study findings and limits: Several patients had high TCRbeta diversity at day 60; it came from surviving recipient T cells and thymic progenitors.

A TCRbeta library incorporating unique molecular identifiers was prepared. MiXCR was run by TCRdb on the PCR reads, yielding one entry per CDR3 protein. The table includes 600,000 to 800,000 distinct CDR3 sequences, around 12% detected once. The CDR3 length is 14 residues. V lost 5 bases, J lost 1 base, and 12 bases lay in between. The germline V gene encodes CDR1 DFQATT and CDR2 SNEGSKA (reference sequence). The sample holds many counts of this clonotype. The antigen remains undetermined. Sample: PBMCs, taken before TCRalphabeta/CD19-depleted stem cell transplant. The source is a girl aged 2-10 years with congenital amegakaryocytic thrombocytopenia, due to receive a stem cell transplant. The chain recombines TRBV20-1 with TRBJ2-1; no definite D call. CDR3 in amino acids: CSALGLQSYNEQFF. CDR3 coding DNA: TGCAGTGCTTTGGGCCTCCAATCCTACAATGAGCAGTTCTTC.